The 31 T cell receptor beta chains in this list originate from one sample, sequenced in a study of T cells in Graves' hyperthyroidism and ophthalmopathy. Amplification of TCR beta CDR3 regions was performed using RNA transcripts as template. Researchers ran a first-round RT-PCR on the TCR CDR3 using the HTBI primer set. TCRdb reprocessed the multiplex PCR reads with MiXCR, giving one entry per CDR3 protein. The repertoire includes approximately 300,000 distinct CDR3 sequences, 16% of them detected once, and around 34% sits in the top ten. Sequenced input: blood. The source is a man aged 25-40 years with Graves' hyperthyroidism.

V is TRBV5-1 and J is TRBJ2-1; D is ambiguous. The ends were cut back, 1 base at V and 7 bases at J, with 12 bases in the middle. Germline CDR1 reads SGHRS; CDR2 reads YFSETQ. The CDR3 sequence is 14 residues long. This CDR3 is CASSLIGRENEQFF. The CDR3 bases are TGCGCCAGCAGCTTGATCGGTAGGGAAAATGAGCAGTTCTTC.

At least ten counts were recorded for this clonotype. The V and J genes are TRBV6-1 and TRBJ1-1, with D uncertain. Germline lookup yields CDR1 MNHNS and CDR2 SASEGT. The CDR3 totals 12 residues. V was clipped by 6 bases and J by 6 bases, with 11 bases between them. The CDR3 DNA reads TGTGCCAGCAGACGGTCTCCGTCTGAAGCTTTCTTT. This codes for CASRRSPSEAFF.

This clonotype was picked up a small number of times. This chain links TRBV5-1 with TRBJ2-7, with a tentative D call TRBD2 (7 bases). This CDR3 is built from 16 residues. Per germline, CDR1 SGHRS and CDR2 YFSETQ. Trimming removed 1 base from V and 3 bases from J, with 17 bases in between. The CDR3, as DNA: TGCGCCAGCAGCTTGAAGGTCTCGGGGGGCGGCTACGAGCAGTACTTC. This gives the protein CASSLKVSGGGYEQYF.

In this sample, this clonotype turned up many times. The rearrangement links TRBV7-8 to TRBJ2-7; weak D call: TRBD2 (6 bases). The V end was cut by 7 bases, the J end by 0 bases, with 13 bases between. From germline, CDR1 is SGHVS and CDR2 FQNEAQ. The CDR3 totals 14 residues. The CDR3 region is CASTPGEISYEQYF. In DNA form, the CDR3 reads TGTGCCAGCACCCCGGGGGAGATCTCCTACGAGCAGTACTTC.

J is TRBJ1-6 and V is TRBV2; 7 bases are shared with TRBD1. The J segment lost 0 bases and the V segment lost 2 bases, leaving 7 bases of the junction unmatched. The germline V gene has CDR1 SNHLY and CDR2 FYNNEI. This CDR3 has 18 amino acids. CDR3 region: CASSERGRGFSYNSPLHF. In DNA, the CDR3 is TGTGCCAGCAGTGAAAGGGGCAGGGGGTTCTCCTATAATTCACCCCTCCACTTT.

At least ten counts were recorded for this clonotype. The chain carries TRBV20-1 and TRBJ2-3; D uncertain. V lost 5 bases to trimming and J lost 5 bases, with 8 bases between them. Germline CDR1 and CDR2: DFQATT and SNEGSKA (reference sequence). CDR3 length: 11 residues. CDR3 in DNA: TGCAGTGCTCGATTCGGAGATACGCAGTATTTT. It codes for CSARFGDTQYF.

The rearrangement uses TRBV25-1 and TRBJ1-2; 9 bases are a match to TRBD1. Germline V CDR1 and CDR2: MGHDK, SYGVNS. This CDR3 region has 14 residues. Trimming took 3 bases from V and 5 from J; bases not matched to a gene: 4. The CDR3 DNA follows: TGTGCCAGCAGTGAGGGGACAGGGAAATATGGCTACACCTTC. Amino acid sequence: CASSEGTGKYGYTF.

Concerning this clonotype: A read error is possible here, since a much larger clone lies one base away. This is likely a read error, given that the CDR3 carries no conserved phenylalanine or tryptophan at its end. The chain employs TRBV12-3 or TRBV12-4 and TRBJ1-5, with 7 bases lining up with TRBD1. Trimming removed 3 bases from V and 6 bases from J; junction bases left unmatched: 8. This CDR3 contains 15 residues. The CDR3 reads CASSFWQGVSQPQHL. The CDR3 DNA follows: TGTGCCAGCAGTTTTTGGCAGGGGGTGAGTCAGCCCCAGCATCTT.

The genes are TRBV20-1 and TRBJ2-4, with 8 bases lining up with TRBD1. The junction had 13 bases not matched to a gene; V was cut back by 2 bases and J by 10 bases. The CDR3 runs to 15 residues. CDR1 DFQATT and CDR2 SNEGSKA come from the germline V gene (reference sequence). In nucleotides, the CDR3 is TGCAGTGCTAGATCCTCAGGGGGCGCAGGGTATATTCAGTACTTC. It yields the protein CSARSSGGAGYIQYF.

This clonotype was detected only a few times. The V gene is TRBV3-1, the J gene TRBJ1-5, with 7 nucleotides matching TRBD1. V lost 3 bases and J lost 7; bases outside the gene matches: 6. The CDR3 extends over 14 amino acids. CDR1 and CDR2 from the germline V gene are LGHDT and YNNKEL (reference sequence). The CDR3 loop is CASSHQIQGQPQHF. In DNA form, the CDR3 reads TGTGCCAGCAGCCACCAAATACAGGGGCAGCCCCAGCATTTT.

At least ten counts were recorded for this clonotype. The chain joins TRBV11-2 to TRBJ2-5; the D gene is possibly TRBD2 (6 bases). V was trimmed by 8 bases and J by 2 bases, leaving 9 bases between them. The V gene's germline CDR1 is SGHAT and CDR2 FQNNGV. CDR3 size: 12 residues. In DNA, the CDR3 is TGTGCCAGCCGGGGGACTCAAGAGACCCAGTACTTC. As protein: CASRGTQETQYF. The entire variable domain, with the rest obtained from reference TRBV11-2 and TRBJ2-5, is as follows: EAGVAQSPRYKIIEKRQSVAFWCNPISGHATLYWYQQILGQGPKLLIQFQNNGVVDDSQLPKDRFSAERLKGVDSTLKIQPAKLEDSAVYLCASRGTQETQYFGPGTRLLVL.

The CDR3 DNA sequence: TGTGCCAGTCCTGGACAGGGAGGTTCACCCCTCCACTTT. As protein: CASPGQGGSPLHF. The chain joins TRBV6-1 to TRBJ1-6; 8 positions match TRBD1. This CDR3 has 13 amino acids. Germline-derived CDR1 and CDR2 are MNHNS and SASEGT. V lost 9 bases to trimming and J lost 9 bases; unmatched junction nucleotides: 7.

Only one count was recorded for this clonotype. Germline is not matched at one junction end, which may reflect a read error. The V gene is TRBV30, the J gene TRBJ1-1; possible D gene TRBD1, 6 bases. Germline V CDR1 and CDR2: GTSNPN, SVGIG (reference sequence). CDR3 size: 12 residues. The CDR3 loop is CAWSWRGSEVFF. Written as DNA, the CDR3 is TGTGCCTGGAGTTGGAGGGGGTCTGAAGTTTTCTTT.

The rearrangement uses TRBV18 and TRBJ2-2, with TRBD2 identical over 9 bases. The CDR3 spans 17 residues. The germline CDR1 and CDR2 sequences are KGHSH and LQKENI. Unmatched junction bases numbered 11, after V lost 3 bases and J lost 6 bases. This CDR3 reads CASSPVMVAGVPGELFF. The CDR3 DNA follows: TGTGCCAGCTCACCGGTAATGGTAGCGGGAGTTCCCGGGGAGCTGTTTTTT.

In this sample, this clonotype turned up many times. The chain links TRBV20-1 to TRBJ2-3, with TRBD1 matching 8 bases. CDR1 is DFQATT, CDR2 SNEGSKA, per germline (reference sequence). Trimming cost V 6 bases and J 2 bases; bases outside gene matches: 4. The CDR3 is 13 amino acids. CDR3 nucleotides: TGCAGTGCAAACAGGGGGTCCACAGATACGCAGTATTTT. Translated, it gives CSANRGSTDTQYF.

CDR3 sequence (DNA): TGTGCCAGCATCCACGAGGACCGCAATCAGCCCCAGCATTTT. Its translation is CASIHEDRNQPQHF. This chain connects TRBV6-1 to TRBJ1-5; D is unresolved. V was trimmed by 7 bases and J by 2 bases, leaving 12 bases between them. The V gene's germline CDR1 is MNHNS and CDR2 SASEGT. This CDR3 has 14 amino acids.

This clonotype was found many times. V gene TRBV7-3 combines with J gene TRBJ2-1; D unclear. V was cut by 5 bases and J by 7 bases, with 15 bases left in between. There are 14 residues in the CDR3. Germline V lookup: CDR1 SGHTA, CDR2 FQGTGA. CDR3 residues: CASSPSIEGNEQFF. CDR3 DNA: TGTGCCAGCAGCCCCTCCATAGAAGGGAATGAGCAGTTCTTC.

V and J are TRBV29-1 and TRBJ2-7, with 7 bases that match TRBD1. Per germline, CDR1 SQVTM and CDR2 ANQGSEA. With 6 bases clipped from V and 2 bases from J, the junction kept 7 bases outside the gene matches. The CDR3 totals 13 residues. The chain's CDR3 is CSVGTGTAYEQYF. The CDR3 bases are TGCAGCGTGGGTACCGGGACAGCCTACGAGCAGTACTTC.

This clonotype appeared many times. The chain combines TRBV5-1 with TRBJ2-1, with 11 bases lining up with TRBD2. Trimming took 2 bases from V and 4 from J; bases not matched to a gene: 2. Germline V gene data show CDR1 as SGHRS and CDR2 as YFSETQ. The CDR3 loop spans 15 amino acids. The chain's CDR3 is CASSFTSGSYNEQFF. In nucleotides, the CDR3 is TGCGCCAGCAGCTTTACTAGCGGGAGTTACAATGAGCAGTTCTTC.

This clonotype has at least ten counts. The DNA of the CDR3 is TGTGCCAGCAGTGGGGGCTTCTTT. Its protein is CASSGGFF. The chain carries TRBV6-5 and TRBJ1-1, with a possible D match to TRBD1 (6 bases). Trimming took 5 bases from V and 14 from J, leaving 6 bases between them. Germline V CDR1 and CDR2: MNHEY, SVGAGI. This CDR3 comprises 8 residues.

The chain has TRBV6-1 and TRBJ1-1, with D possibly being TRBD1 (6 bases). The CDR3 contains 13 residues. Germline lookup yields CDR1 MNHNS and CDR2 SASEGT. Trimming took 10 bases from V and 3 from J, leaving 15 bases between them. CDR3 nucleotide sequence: TGTGCCACCTCCCGGGACATCTACACTGAAGCTTTCTTT. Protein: CATSRDIYTEAFF.

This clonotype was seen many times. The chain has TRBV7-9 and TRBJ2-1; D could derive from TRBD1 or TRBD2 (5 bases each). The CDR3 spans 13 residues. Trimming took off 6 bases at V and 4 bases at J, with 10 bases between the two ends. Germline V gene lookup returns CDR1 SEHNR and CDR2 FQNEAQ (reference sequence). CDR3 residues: CASRLEGYNEQFF. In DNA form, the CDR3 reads TGTGCCAGCAGACTCGAGGGGTACAATGAGCAGTTCTTC.

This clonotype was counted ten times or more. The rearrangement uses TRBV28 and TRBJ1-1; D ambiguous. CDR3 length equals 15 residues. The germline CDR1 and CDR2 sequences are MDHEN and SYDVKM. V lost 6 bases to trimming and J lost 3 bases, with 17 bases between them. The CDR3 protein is CASRREGGRDTEAFF. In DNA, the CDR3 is TGTGCCAGCAGACGCGAGGGAGGGCGAGACACTGAAGCTTTCTTT.

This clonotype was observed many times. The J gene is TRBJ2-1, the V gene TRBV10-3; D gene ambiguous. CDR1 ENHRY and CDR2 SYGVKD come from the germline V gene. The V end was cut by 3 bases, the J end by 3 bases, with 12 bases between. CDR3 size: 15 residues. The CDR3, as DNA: TGTGCCATCAGTGACTCAGGTGGAGTCTACAATGAGCAGTTCTTC. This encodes CAISDSGGVYNEQFF.

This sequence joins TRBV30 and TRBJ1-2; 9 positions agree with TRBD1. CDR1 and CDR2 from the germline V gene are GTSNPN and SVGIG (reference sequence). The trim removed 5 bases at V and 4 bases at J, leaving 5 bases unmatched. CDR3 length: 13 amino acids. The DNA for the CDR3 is TGTGCCTGGGGACCGACAGGGGGCTATGGCTACACCTTC. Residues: CAWGPTGGYGYTF.

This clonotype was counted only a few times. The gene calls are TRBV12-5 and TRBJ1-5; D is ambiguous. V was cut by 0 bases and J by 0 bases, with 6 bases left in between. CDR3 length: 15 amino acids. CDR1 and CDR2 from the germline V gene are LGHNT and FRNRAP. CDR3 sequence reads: CASGLVEYSNQPQHF. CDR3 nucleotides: TGTGCTAGTGGTTTGGTAGAGTATAGCAATCAGCCCCAGCATTTT.

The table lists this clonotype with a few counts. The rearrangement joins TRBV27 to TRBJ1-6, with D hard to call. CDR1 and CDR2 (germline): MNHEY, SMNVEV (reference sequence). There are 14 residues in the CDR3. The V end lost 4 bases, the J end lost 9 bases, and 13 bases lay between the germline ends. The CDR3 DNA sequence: TGTGCCAGCAGTTCTCAGTTCCAGACTTCACCCCTCCACTTT. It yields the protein CASSSQFQTSPLHF.

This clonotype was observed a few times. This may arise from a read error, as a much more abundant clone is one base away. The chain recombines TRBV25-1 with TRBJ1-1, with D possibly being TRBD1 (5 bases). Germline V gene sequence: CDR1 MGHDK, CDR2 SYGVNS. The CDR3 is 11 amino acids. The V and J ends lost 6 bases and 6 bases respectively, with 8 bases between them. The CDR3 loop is CASRGDSEAFF. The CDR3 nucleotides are TGTGCCAGCAGAGGGGACTCTGAAGCTTTCTTT.

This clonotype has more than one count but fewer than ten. The CDR3 DNA follows: TGTGCCAGCAGACCCCCGGAGGGGCGCAGCTCCTACGAGCAGTACTTC. As protein: CASRPPEGRSSYEQYF. The chain has TRBV28 and TRBJ2-7, with a tentative D call TRBD2 (6 bases). V was trimmed by 6 bases and J by 0 bases, leaving 18 bases between them. The CDR3 has 16 residues. The germline CDR1 and CDR2 sequences are MDHEN and SYDVKM.

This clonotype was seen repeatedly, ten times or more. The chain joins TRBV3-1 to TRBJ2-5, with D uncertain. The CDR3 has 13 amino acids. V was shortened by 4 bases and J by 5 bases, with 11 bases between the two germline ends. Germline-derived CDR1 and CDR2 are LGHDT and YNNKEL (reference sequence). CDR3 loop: CASSRSPVETQYF. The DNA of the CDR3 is TGTGCCAGCAGCCGGAGCCCCGTGGAGACCCAGTACTTC.

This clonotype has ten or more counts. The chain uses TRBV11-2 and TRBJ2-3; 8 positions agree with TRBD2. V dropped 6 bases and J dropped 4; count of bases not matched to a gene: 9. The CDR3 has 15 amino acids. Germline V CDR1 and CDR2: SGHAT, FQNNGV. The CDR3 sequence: CASRRIGRDPDTQYF. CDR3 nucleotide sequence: TGTGCCAGCAGAAGGATCGGGAGGGACCCAGATACGCAGTATTTT. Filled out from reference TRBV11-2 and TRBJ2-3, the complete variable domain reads EAGVAQSPRYKIIEKRQSVAFWCNPISGHATLYWYQQILGQGPKLLIQFQNNGVVDDSQLPKDRFSAERLKGVDSTLKIQPAKLEDSAVYLCASRRIGRDPDTQYFGPGTRLTVL.